This T cell receptor (beta chain) originates from a study of blood T cell repertoires in COVID-19. V gave up 6 bases and J gave up 0 bases; unmatched junction bases: 4. Per germline, CDR1 LNHDA and CDR2 SQIVND (reference sequence). CDR3 size: 14 residues. Here immunoSEQ multiplex PCR was the method, and the copy in TCRdb shows in-frame clones only, minus some. Of approximately 47,000 clones listed, 85% to 90% are singletons. Seattle researchers signed up patients amid active infection and tracked them longitudinally. The sequenced sample was peripheral blood. The receptor comes from a woman older than 75 with COVID-19, enrolled during active disease. The chain carries TRBV19 and TRBJ1-1; 7 bases agree with TRBD1. The CDR3 DNA reads as TGTGCCAGTAGGACCGGGACAGTGAACACTGAAGCTTTCTTT. Encoded protein: CASRTGTVNTEAFF. The whole variable domain, filled in from reference TRBV19 and TRBJ1-1, reads DGGITQSPKYLFRKEGQNVTLSCEQNLNHDAMYWYRQDPGQGLRLIYYSQIVNDFQKGDIAEGYSVSREKKESFPLTVTSAQKNPTAFYLCASRTGTVNTEAFFGQGTRLTVV.